This T cell receptor beta chain was captured by sequencing in a study of blood T cell repertoires in COVID-19. With V trimmed by 8 bases and J by 4 bases, 2 bases remained unmatched. From germline, CDR1 is SNHLY and CDR2 FYNNEI. This CDR3 comprises 13 residues. The method was immunoSEQ multiplex PCR; TCRdb's version includes in-frame clones alone and lacks a portion of them. The sample has around 270,000 clones; around nine tenths are singletons. Material: peripheral blood. The clonotype originates from a man younger than 40 with active or convalescent COVID-19. This chain links TRBV2 with TRBJ2-2; TRBD1 matches at 9 bases. Written as DNA, the CDR3 is TGTGCCAGCGGGACAGGGCTCACCGGGGAGCTGTTTTTT. It codes for CASGTGLTGELFF.